This TCR beta chain was documented in a study of shared clonotypes between healthy human individuals. Germline V CDR1 and CDR2: MGHRA, YSYEKL. The V end lost 0 bases, the J end lost 5 bases, and 13 bases lay between the germline ends. The CDR3 extends over 15 amino acids. Assay used: immunoSEQ multiplex PCR; TCRdb lists only in-frame clones, some missing. The profile shows roughly 200,000 clones, approximately 61% of them singletons. This clone was counted a single time. Its target is not known. Findings and caveats of the study: For naive CD4 cells, 5% to 6.5% of clonotypes were shared across a handful of donors.

The receptor was isolated from a young man in good health. The V and J genes are TRBV4-1 and TRBJ1-2; D is ambiguous. Material for sequencing was memory CD4+ T cells sorted from blood. Sample subset: CD45RA-negative fraction. DNA for the CDR3: TGCGCCAGCAGCCAAGAAGCGGCAGCCCAGTATGGCTACACCTTC. Translating gives CASSQEAAAQYGYTF.